A selection of T cell receptor beta chains follows, all from one sample in a study of blood T cell repertoires in COVID-19. Measured with immunoSEQ multiplex PCR; TCRdb has only the in-frame clones, and not every one. The table has about 84,000 clones, 76% seen once. Sequenced sample: peripheral blood. Receptors originate from a man between 70 and 80 years old with acute or convalescent COVID-19. The conserved cysteine and the conserved F or W are not part of the CDR3 here. Each record gives: V gene, D gene, CDR3 protein. D genes are given only for firm matches.

v_gene: TRBV30; d_gene: .; CDR3aa: AWGHASEKLF
v_gene: TRBV9; d_gene: .; CDR3aa: ASSAQGGDEKLF
v_gene: TRBV6-5; d_gene: TRBD1; CDR3aa: ASSRGIPSETQY
v_gene: TRBV7-3; d_gene: TRBD1; CDR3aa: ASSSTPGQADPTADEQF
v_gene: TRBV19; d_gene: TRBD1; CDR3aa: ASSPKDRGQETQY
v_gene: TRBV24-1; d_gene: TRBD1; CDR3aa: ATSDPGQGAEKLF
v_gene: TRBV13; d_gene: .; CDR3aa: ASSLELLAGNTGELF
v_gene: TRBV27; d_gene: .; CDR3aa: ASSFIQGDTEAF
v_gene: TRBV4-2; d_gene: .; CDR3aa: ASSQATDSTGELF
v_gene: TRBV28; d_gene: .; CDR3aa: ASILEGLGKRNQPQH
v_gene: TRBV9; d_gene: .; CDR3aa: ASSPNTGELF
v_gene: TRBV7-2; d_gene: TRBD1; CDR3aa: ASSLSLQGQETQY
v_gene: TRBV4-2; d_gene: .; CDR3aa: ASSQGPPSNEQF
v_gene: TRBV7-9; d_gene: .; CDR3aa: ASSPPLEGANYGYT
v_gene: TRBV2; d_gene: .; CDR3aa: ASKGGAQGYT
v_gene: TRBV4-1; d_gene: .; CDR3aa: ASSRDTRTDTQY
v_gene: TRBV27; d_gene: .; CDR3aa: ASITGRLNTEAF
v_gene: TRBV18; d_gene: TRBD1; CDR3aa: ASSDRGSYT
v_gene: TRBV24-1; d_gene: TRBD1; CDR3aa: ATSEPTTGKGETQY
v_gene: TRBV10-3; d_gene: .; CDR3aa: AISDEGGHAKNIQY
v_gene: TRBV2; d_gene: TRBD1; CDR3aa: ASTDRGSGTEAF
v_gene: TRBV7-9; d_gene: .; CDR3aa: ASSQTQSYEQY
v_gene: TRBV7-2; d_gene: .; CDR3aa: ASSFRVSYNEQF
v_gene: TRBV6-5; d_gene: TRBD1; CDR3aa: ASSRDRGETQY
v_gene: TRBV7-8; d_gene: TRBD1; CDR3aa: ASSHLPGQGDQPQH
v_gene: TRBV15; d_gene: .; CDR3aa: ATSRDQGYGTEAF
v_gene: TRBV9; d_gene: TRBD1; CDR3aa: ASSQGGLKPF
v_gene: TRBV5-6; d_gene: .; CDR3aa: ASNKEGAASDTQY
v_gene: TRBV12-2; d_gene: .; CDR3aa: ASRPPPTLSGQGVSNQPQH
v_gene: TRBV19; d_gene: .; CDR3aa: ASSIGLSMSYEKLF
v_gene: TRBV3-1/TRBV3-2; d_gene: TRBD1; CDR3aa: ASSQDRGGARGYT
v_gene: TRBV3-1/TRBV3-2; d_gene: .; CDR3aa: ASSPGLNNQPQH
v_gene: TRBV5-1; d_gene: .; CDR3aa: ASSLGAGVITYEQY
v_gene: TRBV2; d_gene: .; CDR3aa: ASSSLENQPQH
v_gene: TRBV7-8; d_gene: TRBD1; CDR3aa: ASSPGTGLAKNIQY
v_gene: TRBV7-2; d_gene: .; CDR3aa: ASSSTGTLTEKLF
v_gene: TRBV5-1; d_gene: TRBD2; CDR3aa: ASSSGGAGTDTQY
v_gene: TRBV2; d_gene: .; CDR3aa: ASTLQGNTEAF
v_gene: TRBV24-1; d_gene: .; CDR3aa: ATSAPGGDTQY
v_gene: TRBV2; d_gene: TRBD1; CDR3aa: ASSKTGINYGYT
v_gene: TRBV7-2; d_gene: .; CDR3aa: ASSSGVGYYGYT
v_gene: TRBV10-1; d_gene: TRBD2; CDR3aa: ASSMNVGTSGGADTQY
v_gene: TRBV19; d_gene: .; CDR3aa: ASSIPGTNEKLF
v_gene: TRBV9; d_gene: .; CDR3aa: ASSVAGAGETQY
v_gene: TRBV19; d_gene: .; CDR3aa: ASSWGGDNTEAF
v_gene: TRBV4-2; d_gene: TRBD2; CDR3aa: ASSQAGGRGGTSTDTQY
v_gene: TRBV24-1; d_gene: TRBD1; CDR3aa: ATSDTADRGNEQF
v_gene: TRBV2; d_gene: TRBD1; CDR3aa: ASSWGQQETQY
v_gene: TRBV29-1; d_gene: .; CDR3aa: SVEDQPGVYGYT
v_gene: TRBV5-1; d_gene: .; CDR3aa: ASSLGVETEAF
v_gene: TRBV5-1; d_gene: .; CDR3aa: ASSLQITTGELF
v_gene: TRBV5-1; d_gene: .; CDR3aa: ASSSREGVNYGYT
v_gene: TRBV7-9; d_gene: .; CDR3aa: ASSSTIVDRSNEKLF
v_gene: TRBV12-3/TRBV12-4; d_gene: TRBD1; CDR3aa: ASSFGRDRGYT
v_gene: TRBV2; d_gene: .; CDR3aa: ASSVGRASNQPQH